Detailed here is one T cell receptor beta chain. Measured with immunoSEQ multiplex PCR; TCRdb has only the in-frame clones, and not every one. Here the sample spans hundreds of thousands of clones, roughly four fifths being singletons. The data originate from a study of blood T cell repertoires in COVID-19. Sequenced sample: peripheral blood. The TCR originated in a woman in her seventies with acute or convalescent COVID-19.

The CDR3: CAITPNGSGDEQFF. The DNA for the CDR3 is TGTGCCATCACCCCCAATGGTAGCGGGGATGAGCAGTTCTTC. V and J are TRBV10-3 and TRBJ2-1; 8 bases are shared with TRBD2. Germline V gene data show CDR1 as ENHRY and CDR2 as SYGVKD. The CDR3 spans 14 residues. The V and J ends lost 7 bases and 8 bases, in that order; junction bases with no gene match: 10.